These 30 T cell receptor beta chains were all obtained from the same sample, sequenced in a study of cytomegalovirus exposure and HLA in healthy donors. The PCR was carried out with 60 Vbeta primers and 13 Jbeta primers. Some clones are missing from TCRdb's copy, which holds only in-frame ones; the method was immunoSEQ multiplex PCR. The sample gives about 130,000 clones, about two thirds of which show up once; approximately 3.8% is in the top ten. Input material: PBMCs. The receptors stem from a man aged 30 to 39 in good health and CMV-seronegative.

This chain uses TRBV28 with TRBJ1-3, with 10 bases lining up with TRBD1. This CDR3 spans 15 amino acids. The germline V gene encodes CDR1 MDHEN and CDR2 SYDVKM. With 5 bases clipped from V and 4 bases from J, the junction kept 5 bases outside the gene matches. The CDR3 sequence: CASSRQGAKGNTIYF. The CDR3 nucleotides read TGTGCCAGCAGTCGACAGGGGGCGAAGGGAAACACCATATATTTT. Combining the CDR3 with reference TRBV28 and TRBJ1-3 gives the whole variable domain DVKVTQSSRYLVKRTGEKVFLECVQDMDHENMFWYRQDPGLGLRLIYFSYDVKMKEKGDIPEGYSVSREKKERFSLILESASTNQTSMYLCASSRQGAKGNTIYFGEGSWLTVV.

The sample holds one count of this clone. This rearrangement joins TRBV5-4 to TRBJ1-1, with D perhaps TRBD1 (5 bases). Germline CDR1 is SGHNT and CDR2 is YYREEE (reference sequence). This CDR3 has 15 residues. V was pared by 8 bases and J by 0 bases, with 17 bases between. The CDR3 DNA reads TGTGCCAGTACCCCGTGGGGGGGTATGAACACTGAAGCTTTCTTT. Protein product: CASTPWGGMNTEAFF. Complete variable domain (other parts from reference TRBV5-4 and TRBJ1-1): ETGVTQSPTHLIKTRGQQVTLRCSSQSGHNTVSWYQQALGQGPQFIFQYYREEENGRGNFPPRFSGLQFPNYSSELNVNALELDDSALYLCASTPWGGMNTEAFFGQGTRLTVV.

Of note for this clone: One junction end disagrees with the germline gene, perhaps due to a read error. J is TRBJ2-1 and V is TRBV7-9, with D possibly matching TRBD2 (6 bases). The CDR3 runs to 13 residues. Germline loops: CDR1 SEHNR, CDR2 FQNEAQ (reference sequence). The CDR3 DNA sequence: TGTTCCAGCAGCCCCACGACTAGGCATGAGCAGTTCTTC. This gives the protein CSSSPTTRHEQFF.

CDR3 protein: CASSPGQGGNQPQHF. The CDR3 coding sequence is TGTGCCAGCAGCCCGGGACAGGGAGGCAATCAGCCCCAGCATTTT. This rearrangement joins TRBV9 to TRBJ1-5, with 9 bases matching TRBD1. Germline CDR1 reads SGDLS; CDR2 reads YYNGEE. CDR3 length equals 15 residues. V trimming: 4 bases; J trimming: 2 bases; junction bases outside the gene matches: 4.

There are a few counts of this clone. The J gene is TRBJ1-4, the V gene TRBV10-3; D is undetermined. The CDR3 has 14 residues. The V and J ends lost 3 bases and 3 bases respectively, with 8 bases between them. From germline, CDR1 is ENHRY and CDR2 SYGVKD. The CDR3 bases are TGTGCCATCAGTGATGGGCTATCTAATGAAAAACTGTTTTTT. Translation: CAISDGLSNEKLFF.

This chain links TRBV18 with TRBJ1-6; unclear D gene. The CDR3 length is 14 residues. CDR1 is KGHSH and CDR2 is LQKENI in the germline V gene. The V end lost 5 bases, the J end lost 7 bases, and 12 bases lay between the germline ends. In DNA, the CDR3 is TGTGCCAGCTCAGGGTCGGGTGTCAATTCACCCCTCCACTTT. It yields the protein CASSGSGVNSPLHF.

This clone appeared a few times. The rearrangement links TRBV30 to TRBJ1-1, with TRBD1 as a possible D gene (6 bases). In germline, CDR1 is GTSNPN, CDR2 SVGIG (reference sequence). Trimming left V 4 bases short and J 2 bases short, with 11 bases between. CDR3 length: 13 residues. The CDR3 nucleotides read TGTGCCTGGAAGGGGGTCGGTAACACTGAAGCTTTCTTT. This gives the protein CAWKGVGNTEAFF. Together with reference TRBV30 and TRBJ1-1, the CDR3 gives the full variable domain: SQTIHQWPATLVQPVGSPLSLECTVEGTSNPNLYWYRQAAGRGLQLLFYSVGIGQISSEVPQNLSASRPQDRQFILSSKKLLLSDSGFYLCAWKGVGNTEAFFGQGTRLTVV.

CDR3 DNA: TGTGCCAGCAGCGGCGGGGAGGGTGTAAGCAATGAGCAGTTCTTC. As protein: CASSGGEGVSNEQFF. The chain combines TRBV7-3 with TRBJ2-1, with TRBD2 identical over 7 bases. This CDR3 is 15 amino acids long. The junction had 10 bases not matched to a gene; V was cut back by 5 bases and J by 6 bases. Germline-derived CDR1 and CDR2 are SGHTA and FQGTGA.

The rearrangement joins TRBV11-2 to TRBJ1-1; D possibly corresponds to TRBD1 (5 bases). Trimming removed 0 bases at V and 3 bases at J, with 14 bases between. There are 16 residues in the CDR3. In germline, CDR1 is SGHAT, CDR2 FQNNGV. CDR3 protein: CASSLDTWIGDTEAFF. The CDR3 DNA sequence: TGTGCCAGCAGCTTAGATACCTGGATAGGGGACACTGAAGCTTTCTTT.

The rearrangement links TRBV5-1 to TRBJ2-7, with a weak D call TRBD2 (6 bases). V was pared by 1 base and J by 4 bases, with 12 bases between. The CDR3 totals 14 residues. Germline values: CDR1 SGHRS, CDR2 YFSETQ. The CDR3 nucleotides read TGCGCCAGCAGCTTGACCGAGCGGGCTTACGAGCAGTACTTC. Translation gives CASSLTERAYEQYF.

The genes are TRBV7-9 and TRBJ2-5; 7 bases agree with TRBD1. There are 14 residues in the CDR3. From germline, CDR1 is SEHNR and CDR2 FQNEAQ (reference sequence). V lost 7 bases and J lost 2; bases outside the gene matches: 7. CDR3 nucleotides: TGTGCCAGCAAACGGACAGGCGAGCAAGAGACCCAGTACTTC. Residues: CASKRTGEQETQYF. Supplemented by reference TRBV7-9 and TRBJ2-5, the full variable domain reads DTGVSQNPRHKITKRGQNVTFRCDPISEHNRLYWYRQTLGQGPEFLTYFQNEAQLEKSRLLSDRFSAERPKGSFSTLEIQRTEQGDSAMYLCASKRTGEQETQYFGPGTRLLVL.

The gene calls are TRBV2 and TRBJ2-1; TRBD2 matches 11 bases. The germline V gene has CDR1 SNHLY and CDR2 FYNNEI. After removal of 3 bases from V and 2 bases from J, the junction contained 9 bases not matched to a gene. CDR3 size: 18 residues. CDR3 nucleotides: TGTGCCAGCAGTGACCTGGGACTAGCGGTGGGTACCTACAATGAGCAGTTCTTC. It is translated as CASSDLGLAVGTYNEQFF.

The V and J genes are TRBV10-3 and TRBJ1-2, with 9 bases matching TRBD1. The germline V gene has CDR1 ENHRY and CDR2 SYGVKD. Trimming took 4 bases from V and 4 from J; bases not matched to a gene: 4. The CDR3 covers 14 residues. The DNA for the CDR3 is TGTGCCATCAGTGGACAGGGGGAGGCCTATGGCTACACCTTC. It codes for CAISGQGEAYGYTF.

The chain is built from TRBV2 and TRBJ2-3; possibly TRBD1 for D (7 bases). The CDR3 spans 14 residues. Germline CDR1 SNHLY, CDR2 FYNNEI. V lost 6 bases and J 4 bases, leaving 14 bases between the germline ends. The CDR3 is CASRRQGGADTQYF. Written as DNA, the CDR3 is TGTGCCAGCAGACGACAGGGAGGTGCAGATACGCAGTATTTT. The variable domain in full, completed from reference TRBV2 and TRBJ2-3, reads EPEVTQTPSHQVTQMGQEVILRCVPISNHLYFYWYRQILGQKVEFLVSFYNNEISEKSEIFDDQFSVERPDGSNFTLKIRSTKLEDSAMYFCASRRQGGADTQYFGPGTRLTVL.

The chain carries TRBV18 and TRBJ2-7, with 13 bases identical to TRBD2. Losses at the gene ends were 1 base for V and 1 base for J; bases not matched to a gene: 4. The germline CDR1 and CDR2 sequences are KGHSH and LQKENI. The CDR3 spans 17 residues. CDR3 in amino acids: CASSPQGLAGPSYEQYF. The CDR3 nucleotides are TGTGCCAGCTCACCACAGGGACTAGCGGGGCCTTCCTACGAGCAGTACTTC.

V usage is TRBV9 and J usage is TRBJ2-7; 8 positions match TRBD2. The CDR3 sequence is 14 residues long. Germline CDR1 SGDLS, CDR2 YYNGEE. The J segment lost 6 bases and the V segment lost 1 base, leaving 6 bases of the junction unmatched. DNA of the CDR3: TGTGCCAGCAGCGTAAGCGGGGGAAACGGCGAGCAGTACTTC. Residues: CASSVSGGNGEQYF.

The V gene is TRBV5-1, the J gene TRBJ2-1; TRBD1 aligns across 7 bases. The germline V gene encodes CDR1 SGHRS and CDR2 YFSETQ. V was clipped by 0 bases and J by 2 bases; unmatched bases: 5. The CDR3 spans 16 residues. This CDR3 is CASSLASTGTYNEQFF. CDR3 nucleotide sequence: TGCGCCAGCAGCTTGGCGTCGACAGGGACCTACAATGAGCAGTTCTTC.

The rearrangement links TRBV7-9 to TRBJ2-2; D not resolved. Trimming took off 5 bases at V and 7 bases at J, with 14 bases between the two ends. Germline V lookup: CDR1 SEHNR, CDR2 FQNEAQ (reference sequence). This CDR3 comprises 14 residues. In nucleotides, the CDR3 is TGTGCCAGCAGCCCTCCCCCAGGCCTCGGGGAGCTGTTTTTT. Protein sequence: CASSPPPGLGELFF.

CDR3: CASSTQEGAGELFF. The CDR3 DNA is TGCGCCAGCAGTACCCAGGAAGGGGCCGGGGAGCTGTTTTTT. The chain couples TRBV5-1 to TRBJ2-2; D is perhaps TRBD1 (5 bases). The CDR3 length is 14 residues. Trimming stripped 5 bases from V and 6 bases from J, with 14 bases between. Germline-derived CDR1 and CDR2 are SGHRS and YFSETQ.

The rearrangement uses TRBV19 and TRBJ2-6; TRBD2 is a possible D gene (5 bases). Germline values: CDR1 LNHDA, CDR2 SQIVND (reference sequence). Trimming stripped 8 bases from V and 11 bases from J, with 22 bases between. The length of the CDR3 is 15 residues. The CDR3 reads CASRSERRGIDVLTF. Written as DNA, the CDR3 is TGTGCCAGTCGATCCGAACGTCGGGGTATCGACGTCCTGACTTTC.

The chain is built from TRBV19 and TRBJ1-3; no firm D call. V gave up 3 bases and J gave up 0 bases, with 9 bases separating them. In germline, CDR1 is LNHDA, CDR2 SQIVND (reference sequence). The CDR3 covers 15 residues. Here the CDR3 DNA reads TGTGCCAGTAGTATCTTCAGGTCCTCTGGAAACACCATATATTTT. Its protein is CASSIFRSSGNTIYF.

Only a few counts were recorded for this clone. The rearrangement uses TRBV2 and TRBJ1-4; TRBD1 aligns across 9 bases. The germline V gene encodes CDR1 SNHLY and CDR2 FYNNEI. The junction had 7 bases not matched to a gene; V was cut back by 4 bases and J by 7 bases. The CDR3 sequence is 15 residues long. The CDR3 DNA follows: TGTGCCAGCAGTGTAGCGGGACAGGGAGGTGAAAAACTGTTTTTT. Its translation: CASSVAGQGGEKLFF. Full variable domain (remainder filled in from reference TRBV2 and TRBJ1-4): EPEVTQTPSHQVTQMGQEVILRCVPISNHLYFYWYRQILGQKVEFLVSFYNNEISEKSEIFDDQFSVERPDGSNFTLKIRSTKLEDSAMYFCASSVAGQGGEKLFFGSGTQLSVL.

The chain couples TRBV5-5 to TRBJ2-7; weak D call: TRBD1 (5 bases). Trimming took 1 base from V and 5 from J, leaving 10 bases between them. Germline-derived CDR1 and CDR2 are SGHKS and YYEKEE (reference sequence). This CDR3 contains 13 residues. CDR3 in amino acids: CASSLFRVDEQYF. CDR3 bases: TGTGCCAGCAGCTTGTTCAGGGTGGACGAGCAGTACTTC. Full variable domain (remainder filled in from reference TRBV5-5 and TRBJ2-7): DAGVTQSPTHLIKTRGQQVTLRCSPISGHKSVSWYQQVLGQGPQFIFQYYEKEERGRGNFPDRFSARQFPNYSSELNVNALLLGDSALYLCASSLFRVDEQYFGPGTRLTVT.

The V gene is TRBV29-1, the J gene TRBJ1-4, with 8 bases identical to TRBD1. J lost 5 bases, V lost 0 bases, and 2 bases had no gene match. Germline CDR1 reads SQVTM; CDR2 reads ANQGSEA. The CDR3 has 14 residues. CDR3 region: CSVEEHRGNEKLFF. The CDR3 region has the DNA TGCAGCGTTGAAGAACACAGGGGGAATGAAAAACTGTTTTTT.

The rearrangement joins TRBV18 to TRBJ1-5, with D maybe TRBD1 (6 bases). V was shortened by 1 base and J by 7 bases, with 11 bases between the two germline ends. Germline V gene data show CDR1 as KGHSH and CDR2 as LQKENI. The CDR3 runs to 14 residues. The CDR3 spells CASSPQDSEQPQHF. The CDR3 DNA is TGTGCCAGCTCACCACAGGACAGTGAACAGCCCCAGCATTTT.

This clone was picked up one time. This rearrangement joins TRBV29-1 to TRBJ1-1; D is possibly TRBD1 (6 bases). The CDR3 length is 10 residues. CDR1 and CDR2 (germline): SQVTM, ANQGSEA. Deletions cut 6 bases from V and 11 bases from J, with 13 bases between. The CDR3 region has the DNA TGCAGCGTAGTACAGGGCGAGGCTTTCTTT. Protein: CSVVQGEAFF.

This clone was detected only a few times. This chain links TRBV10-1 with TRBJ1-2; 7 nucleotides match TRBD1. This CDR3 is built from 15 residues. Germline V gene data show CDR1 as WNHNN and CDR2 as SYGVQD (reference sequence). V gave up 0 bases and J gave up 8 bases; unmatched junction bases: 9. This chain's CDR3 is CASSESQQGLSGYTF. In nucleotides, the CDR3 is TGCGCCAGCAGTGAGTCGCAACAGGGGTTAAGCGGCTACACCTTC.

CDR3 in amino acids: CASSEWLAGTLDTQYF. CDR3 sequence (DNA): TGCGCCAGCAGTGAGTGGTTAGCGGGGACCCTAGATACGCAGTATTTT. The genes are TRBV10-2 and TRBJ2-3; TRBD2 matches at 8 bases. The CDR3 covers 16 residues. Germline V gene data show CDR1 as WSHSY and CDR2 as SAAADI. The V gene end was trimmed by 1 base and the J gene end by 5 bases; junction bases not matched to a gene: 8.

The chain uses TRBV7-2 and TRBJ2-1, with TRBD1 as a possible D gene (5 bases). With 5 bases removed from V and 0 bases from J, the gap between germline ends came to 20 bases. The germline CDR1 and CDR2 sequences are SGHTA and FQGNSA. The CDR3 sequence is 18 residues long. CDR3 sequence reads: CASSRPLLGASSYNEQFF. CDR3 sequence (DNA): TGTGCCAGCAGCCGACCTTTATTAGGGGCCAGCTCCTACAATGAGCAGTTCTTC.

This clone was counted a single time. The DNA of the CDR3 is TGTGCCTCCGGGCAGGGGGCATACGAGCAGTACTTC. Amino acid sequence: CASGQGAYEQYF. The rearrangement links TRBV30 to TRBJ2-5, with 8 bases identical to TRBD1. The J call may be in error: the DNA end matches TRBJ2-7 better. CDR1 and CDR2 (germline): GTSNPN, SVGIG (reference sequence). CDR3 size: 12 residues.